The next 31 T cell receptor beta chains were all read from a single sample in a study of cytomegalovirus exposure and HLA in healthy donors. A multiplex PCR was run with 60 Vbeta primers and 13 Jbeta primers. The repertoire was sequenced with immunoSEQ multiplex PCR; TCRdb's copy has only in-frame clones and lacks some. Among some 120,000 clones listed, about four fifths were seen once. The specimen was PBMCs. These receptors came from a woman aged 18-29 years in good health and CMV-seronegative.

V usage is TRBV5-8 and J usage is TRBJ2-3; TRBD1 is a possible D gene (7 bases). The CDR3 covers 15 residues. Trimming shortened V by 4 bases and J by 0 bases, and 12 bases separated the two germline ends. Germline V gives CDR1 SGHTS, CDR2 YDEGEE. CDR3 protein: CASSAGTVSTDTQYF. The CDR3 DNA reads as TGTGCCAGCAGCGCGGGGACAGTTAGCACAGATACGCAGTATTTT.

This rearrangement joins TRBV7-2 to TRBJ1-6; TRBD1 is a possible D gene (5 bases). Germline values: CDR1 SGHTA, CDR2 FQGNSA. The CDR3 spans 15 residues. Trimming left V 5 bases short and J 9 bases short, with 17 bases between. The CDR3 protein is CASSTSGSLGSPLHF. In DNA form, the CDR3 reads TGTGCCAGCAGCACCTCAGGGTCCCTAGGTTCACCCCTCCACTTT.

This chain joins TRBV5-4 and TRBJ2-5; D possibly corresponds to TRBD2 (7 bases). CDR3 size: 14 residues. V lost 6 bases, J lost 4 bases, and 16 bases lay in between. Looked up from germline, CDR1 is SGHNT and CDR2 is YYREEE (reference sequence). The CDR3 region is CASKKGGEGETQYF. The CDR3 nucleotides are TGTGCCAGCAAAAAGGGGGGGGAGGGAGAGACCCAGTACTTC.

Only one count was recorded for this clone. The CDR3 DNA reads TGCAGCGTTGCATTTGGACAAGTGGGAGAAAAACTGTTTTTT. Translating it yields CSVAFGQVGEKLFF. The chain uses TRBV29-1 and TRBJ1-4; possible D gene TRBD1, 5 bases. Germline V CDR1 and CDR2: SQVTM, ANQGSEA. This CDR3 comprises 14 residues. V lost 4 bases and J lost 8, with 17 bases in between.

This sequence joins TRBV5-1 and TRBJ2-3; TRBD1 aligns across 8 bases. Germline lookup yields CDR1 SGHRS and CDR2 YFSETQ. The ends lost 2 bases at V and 4 bases at J; junction bases unmatched: 3. The CDR3 consists of 14 residues. The CDR3 sequence is CASSLDRGADTQYF. Here the CDR3 DNA reads TGCGCCAGCAGCTTAGACAGGGGAGCAGATACGCAGTATTTT.

The chain uses TRBV27 and TRBJ1-2; D not certain. Germline V gene sequence: CDR1 MNHEY, CDR2 SMNVEV (reference sequence). CDR3 length equals 13 residues. V lost 3 bases to trimming and J lost 3 bases, with 8 bases between them. In DNA, the CDR3 is TGTGCCAGCAGTTTGACACGTTACTATGGCTACACCTTC. Translation: CASSLTRYYGYTF.

This sequence joins TRBV13 and TRBJ2-1, with 8 bases lining up with TRBD1. The germline gives CDR1 PRHDT, CDR2 FYEKMQ (reference sequence). This CDR3 region has 15 residues. V shed 4 bases and J 2 bases; nucleotides not matched to a gene: 4. The CDR3 nucleotides are TGTGCCAGCAGCTCCGGACAGGGCGCCTACAATGAGCAGTTCTTC. Translating gives CASSSGQGAYNEQFF.

The chain joins TRBV5-4 to TRBJ1-1, with a tentative D call TRBD1 (5 bases). V was clipped by 5 bases and J by 1 base, with 18 bases between them. Germline assignment: CDR1 SGHNT and CDR2 YYREEE (reference sequence). The CDR3 consists of 16 residues. The CDR3 loop is CASRPAGGGGNTEAFF. The DNA of the CDR3 is TGTGCCAGCAGACCCGCGGGGGGGGGAGGGAACACTGAAGCTTTCTTT.

The J gene is TRBJ2-3, the V gene TRBV30; 13 nucleotides line up with TRBD2. Per the germline V gene, CDR1 is GTSNPN and CDR2 is SVGIG (reference sequence). The CDR3 covers 14 residues. Trimming removed 5 bases from V and 4 bases from J; junction bases left unmatched: 3. CDR3 sequence reads: CAWGTSGKSDTQYF. DNA of the CDR3: TGTGCCTGGGGGACTAGCGGGAAGTCAGATACGCAGTATTTT.

The chain joins TRBV2 to TRBJ1-5, with 7 bases fitting TRBD1. V was pared by 5 bases and J by 0 bases, with 4 bases of the junction left unmatched. The CDR3 has 15 residues. Looked up from germline, CDR1 is SNHLY and CDR2 is FYNNEI. The CDR3 DNA sequence: TGTGCCAGCAGTAGGGGGCGTGATAGCAATCAGCCCCAGCATTTT. Its translation is CASSRGRDSNQPQHF.

The genes are TRBV6-1 and TRBJ2-7; D gene unclear. Per germline, CDR1 MNHNS and CDR2 SASEGT. V shed 0 bases and J shed 1 base, with 10 bases lying between them. This CDR3 comprises 15 residues. The CDR3 reads CASSEASTSSYEQYF. For the CDR3, the DNA is TGTGCCAGCAGTGAAGCCAGTACCTCATCCTACGAGCAGTACTTC.

The chain recombines TRBV10-3 with TRBJ2-7, with D tentatively TRBD1 (6 bases). Germline V gives CDR1 ENHRY, CDR2 SYGVKD. The V and J ends lost 3 bases and 6 bases respectively, with 15 bases between them. The CDR3 spans 14 residues. CDR3 loop: CAISELGQSREQYF. In DNA form, the CDR3 reads TGTGCCATCAGTGAATTAGGACAGAGTCGCGAGCAGTACTTC.

In the case of this clone: Other DNA sequences in this sample translate to the same CDR3. The rearrangement uses TRBV4-1 and TRBJ2-7; D is possibly TRBD1 (6 bases). The CDR3 contains 12 residues. V gave up 5 bases and J gave up 2 bases, with 7 bases separating them. The germline CDR1 and CDR2 sequences are MGHRA and YSYEKL. This chain's CDR3 is CASSGQTYEQYF. CDR3 nucleotides: TGCGCCAGCAGCGGACAGACCTACGAGCAGTACTTC.

This chain links TRBV5-1 with TRBJ2-7; possibly TRBD1 for D (5 bases). The CDR3 is made up of 14 amino acids. The V gene lost 4 bases and the J gene lost 1 base, with 12 bases spanning the gap. Looked up from germline, CDR1 is SGHRS and CDR2 is YFSETQ. DNA for the CDR3: TGCGCCAGCAGCGACGCAAGGGGATCCTACGAGCAGTACTTC. Protein product: CASSDARGSYEQYF.

The V and J genes are TRBV9 and TRBJ1-1, with D perhaps TRBD1 (6 bases). Looked up from germline, CDR1 is SGDLS and CDR2 is YYNGEE. V lost 2 bases and J 4 bases, leaving 12 bases between the germline ends. The CDR3 loop spans 14 amino acids. CDR3 sequence reads: CASSVAGASTEAFF. For the CDR3, the DNA is TGTGCCAGCAGCGTCGCAGGGGCTTCCACTGAAGCTTTCTTT.

The gene calls are TRBV28 and TRBJ1-6; D is perhaps TRBD1 (6 bases). The CDR3 is made up of 15 amino acids. Germline values: CDR1 MDHEN, CDR2 SYDVKM. V was cut by 3 bases and J by 7 bases, with 13 bases left in between. The CDR3 bases are TGTGCCAGCAGTTTTCCGGGACACTCGAATTCACCCCTCCACTTT. Its translation is CASSFPGHSNSPLHF. Combining the CDR3 with reference TRBV28 and TRBJ1-6 gives the whole variable domain DVKVTQSSRYLVKRTGEKVFLECVQDMDHENMFWYRQDPGLGLRLIYFSYDVKMKEKGDIPEGYSVSREKKERFSLILESASTNQTSMYLCASSFPGHSNSPLHFGNGTRLTVT.

This chain links TRBV30 with TRBJ2-1; TRBD2 matches at 7 bases. The germline CDR1 and CDR2 sequences are GTSNPN and SVGIG (reference sequence). CDR3 length: 11 residues. The ends lost 4 bases at V and 10 bases at J; junction bases unmatched: 4. For the CDR3, the DNA is TGTGCCTGGAACACAGCGGGGGAGCAGTTCTTC. Its protein product is CAWNTAGEQFF.

The V call is TRBV4-1, the J call TRBJ2-5; TRBD2 matches 12 bases. With 4 bases clipped from V and 2 bases from J, the junction kept 5 bases outside the gene matches. Germline V gene sequence: CDR1 MGHRA, CDR2 YSYEKL. CDR3 length: 16 amino acids. This CDR3 is CASSPSTSGGQETQYF. In DNA form, the CDR3 reads TGCGCCAGCAGCCCTTCAACTAGCGGGGGGCAAGAGACCCAGTACTTC.

This rearrangement joins TRBV6-4 to TRBJ1-2; D possibly corresponds to TRBD1 (5 bases). Germline V gives CDR1 MRHNA, CDR2 SNTAGT. The CDR3 spans 18 residues. The V end was cut by 4 bases, the J end by 3 bases, with 24 bases between. The CDR3 DNA follows: TGTGCCAGCAGTGTTGCTTCCGGGGGTATCGCTAATTACTATGGCTACACCTTC. Encoded protein: CASSVASGGIANYYGYTF.

V gene TRBV19 combines with J gene TRBJ1-6; TRBD1 is a possible D gene (5 bases). Germline V CDR1 and CDR2: LNHDA, SQIVND (reference sequence). Trimming pared 6 bases from V and 6 bases from J, leaving 21 bases between. This CDR3 is 17 amino acids long. The DNA for the CDR3 is TGTGCCAGTAGCCCTACCCCAGCAGGGCGAAGTAATTCACCCCTCCACTTT. Protein: CASSPTPAGRSNSPLHF.

The rearrangement joins TRBV4-1 to TRBJ2-7; 13 bases map to TRBD2. The germline V gene encodes CDR1 MGHRA and CDR2 YSYEKL. J lost 11 bases, V lost 0 bases, and 10 bases had no gene match. The CDR3 has 16 residues. In nucleotides, the CDR3 is TGCGCCAGCAGCCAAGAGCCTGGACTAGCGGGAGAGTCGGAGTACTTC. It is translated as CASSQEPGLAGESEYF.

J is TRBJ2-1 and V is TRBV19, with D perhaps matching TRBD2 (6 bases). Trimming pared 6 bases from V and 9 bases from J, leaving 15 bases between. Germline CDR1 LNHDA, CDR2 SQIVND (reference sequence). This CDR3 contains 13 residues. The CDR3 DNA reads as TGTGCCAGTAGAGATAGGAGGGCCACTGAGCAGTTCTTC. Translation gives CASRDRRATEQFF.

This clone has only one observation. The rearrangement links TRBV6-6 to TRBJ2-5, with D maybe TRBD2 (6 bases). Trimming removed 8 bases at V and 2 bases at J, with 21 bases between. Germline CDR1 reads MNHNY; CDR2 reads SVGAGI (reference sequence). The CDR3 covers 16 residues. This CDR3 is CASLHPHRGNQETQYF. The CDR3 nucleotides read TGTGCCAGCCTCCATCCTCATCGCGGGAATCAAGAGACCCAGTACTTC.

In this sample, this clone turned up once. The genes are TRBV5-6 and TRBJ2-3; TRBD2 matches 14 bases. The CDR3 is 17 amino acids. Germline CDR1 reads SGHDT; CDR2 reads YYEEEE. J was trimmed by 7 bases and V by 2 bases; bases with no gene match: 9. CDR3 nucleotides: TGTGCCAGCAGCTTCCTTCAGGGACTAGCGGGAGAGTATACGCAGTATTTT. This translates into CASSFLQGLAGEYTQYF. Full variable domain (rest looked up from reference TRBV5-6 and TRBJ2-3): DAGVTQSPTHLIKTRGQQVTLRCSPKSGHDTVSWYQQALGQGPQFIFQYYEEEERQRGNFPDRFSGHQFPNYSSELNVNALLLGDSALYLCASSFLQGLAGEYTQYFGPGTRLTVL.

This rearrangement joins TRBV25-1 to TRBJ1-1; TRBD1 matches 9 bases. The germline V gene encodes CDR1 MGHDK and CDR2 SYGVNS. J gave up 3 bases and V 3 bases, and 2 bases lay outside the gene matches. The CDR3 is 14 amino acids. The CDR3 loop reads CASSDHRGHTEAFF. In DNA, the CDR3 is TGTGCCAGCAGTGACCACAGGGGGCACACTGAAGCTTTCTTT.

This clone was recorded a few times. Other DNA variants within this sample encode the same CDR3. The chain uses TRBV2 and TRBJ1-1; the D gene is possibly TRBD1 (5 bases). The CDR3 has 13 amino acids. Germline V gene sequence: CDR1 SNHLY, CDR2 FYNNEI. Trimming pared 4 bases from V and 1 base from J, leaving 7 bases between. CDR3 DNA sequence: TGTGCCAGCAGTGTCAGGGAGAACACTGAAGCTTTCTTT. Translating it yields CASSVRENTEAFF.

This chain connects TRBV7-9 to TRBJ1-6; possibly TRBD1 for D (5 bases). CDR1 is SEHNR, CDR2 FQNEAQ, per germline (reference sequence). This CDR3 has 14 residues. V was pared by 2 bases and J by 7 bases, with 9 bases between. The CDR3 is CASSLRGANSPLHF. The CDR3 DNA reads as TGTGCCAGCAGCTTAAGGGGTGCAAATTCACCCCTCCACTTT.

The chain has TRBV2 and TRBJ1-1; TRBD1 might be the D (5 bases). The V end lost 3 bases, the J end lost 4 bases, and 12 bases lay between the germline ends. The germline V gene has CDR1 SNHLY and CDR2 FYNNEI. There are 14 residues in the CDR3. This CDR3 is CASSDRLGGTEAFF. CDR3 sequence (DNA): TGTGCCAGCAGTGACAGGCTCGGGGGCACTGAAGCTTTCTTT.

The V gene is TRBV7-9, the J gene TRBJ1-5, with TRBD1 identical over 8 bases. CDR1 SEHNR and CDR2 FQNEAQ come from the germline V gene (reference sequence). The junction had 2 bases not matched to a gene; V was cut back by 3 bases and J by 4 bases. There are 14 residues in the CDR3. In nucleotides, the CDR3 is TGTGCCAGCAGCTTCGGACAGGGAAATCAGCCCCAGCATTTT. Residues: CASSFGQGNQPQHF.

This clone was counted only a few times. The V gene is TRBV5-8, the J gene TRBJ1-6, with unresolved D. The germline gives CDR1 SGHTS, CDR2 YDEGEE. The ends were cut back, 7 bases at V and 3 bases at J, with 5 bases in the middle. The CDR3 is made up of 12 amino acids. CDR3: CASSRYNSPLHF. For the CDR3, the DNA is TGTGCCAGCTCCCGCTATAATTCACCCCTCCACTTT.

The chain is built from TRBV18 and TRBJ2-3; 8 nucleotides agree with TRBD2. The CDR3 runs to 15 residues. Germline-derived CDR1 and CDR2 are KGHSH and LQKENI. Unmatched junction bases numbered 7, after V lost 3 bases and J lost 5 bases. The CDR3 nucleotides are TGTGCCAGCTCACCGGCTAGCGGGTGGGGAGATACGCAGTATTTT. Translation: CASSPASGWGDTQYF.